This TCR beta chain was recovered during a study of CXCR3-negative and CXCR3-positive naive CD8 T cells. The V gene's germline CDR1 is DFQATT and CDR2 SNEGSKA (reference sequence). This CDR3 region has 16 residues. The authors prepared UMI-labeled TRB cDNA libraries by 5' RACE. One entry per CDR3 protein, without DNA, is what TCRdb gives after re-calling the 5' RACE reads. The specimen's table records 20,000 to 30,000 distinct CDR3 sequences. The specimen was naive CXCR3- CD8+ T cells from blood. Subset specified: CD45RO-CCR7+CD27+CD95- naive CD8+ T cells lacking CXCR3 (TNR3-). This receptor was taken from a human donor in good health. Some clones in this sample may be carry-over from other donors' samples. This rearrangement joins TRBV20-1 to TRBJ2-7; the D call from TCRdb, TRBD2, cannot be confirmed without DNA. Here the CDR3 reads CSAEGLGLAEPYEQYF.